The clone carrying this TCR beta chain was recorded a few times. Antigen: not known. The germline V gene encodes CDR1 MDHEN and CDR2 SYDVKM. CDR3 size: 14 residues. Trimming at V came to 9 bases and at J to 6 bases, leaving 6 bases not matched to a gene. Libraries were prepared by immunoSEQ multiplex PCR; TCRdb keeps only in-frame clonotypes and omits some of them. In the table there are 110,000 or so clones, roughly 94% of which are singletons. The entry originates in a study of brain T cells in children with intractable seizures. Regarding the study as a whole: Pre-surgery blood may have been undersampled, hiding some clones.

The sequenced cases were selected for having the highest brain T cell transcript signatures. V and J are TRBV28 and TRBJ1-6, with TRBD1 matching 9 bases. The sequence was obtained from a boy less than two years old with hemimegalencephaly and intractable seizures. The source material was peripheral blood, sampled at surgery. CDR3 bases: TGTGCCAGTGGGCTGGGACAGGGTAATTCACCCCTCCACTTT. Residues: CASGLGQGNSPLHF.